A single sample gave rise to the 17 T cell receptor beta chains below, sequenced in a study of CD8 T cells in ankylosing spondylitis. Study outcomes and limitations: Several highly homologous variants made up a TCR beta motif, and this motif appeared characteristic of ankylosing spondylitis blood.

TCRdb passed the 5' RACE reads through MiXCR, listing each CDR3 protein once. The table shows hundreds of thousands of distinct CDR3 sequences, with 17% occurring only once. No cognate antigen is known for these TCRs. The material sequenced was blood, either unsorted or a sorted T cell fraction (not recorded which). The receptors stem from a male donor with ankylosing spondylitis.

This chain uses TRBV11-1 with TRBJ2-7; TRBD2 aligns across 7 bases. The CDR3 is 16 amino acids. Germline CDR1 reads SGHAT; CDR2 reads FQDESV (reference sequence). The V gene end was trimmed by 5 bases and the J gene end by 4 bases; junction bases not matched to a gene: 14. The CDR3 loop is CASSPGPGGSRYEQYF. The CDR3 nucleotides read TGTGCCAGCAGCCCCGGGCCGGGAGGATCCCGGTACGAGCAGTACTTC. The variable domain in full, with the rest retrieved from reference TRBV11-1 and TRBJ2-7, is EAEVAQSPRYKITEKSQAVAFWCDPISGHATLYWYRQILGQGPELLVQFQDESVVDDSQLPKDRFSAERLKGVDSTLKIQPAELGDSAMYLCASSPGPGGSRYEQYFGPGTRLTVT.

The CDR3 spells CASSDGTVLEKLFF. Here the CDR3 DNA reads TGTGCCAGCAGTGACGGGACAGTTCTAGAAAAACTGTTTTTT. V usage is TRBV2 and J usage is TRBJ1-4, with TRBD1 matching 7 bases. V lost 3 bases, J lost 8 bases, and 6 bases stayed unmatched. The CDR3 sequence is 14 residues long. Germline CDR1 and CDR2: SNHLY and FYNNEI.

V gene TRBV3-1 combines with J gene TRBJ2-3, with 14 bases fitting TRBD2. This CDR3 is 18 amino acids long. V lost 2 bases and J lost 2; bases outside the gene matches: 6. Per germline, CDR1 LGHDT and CDR2 YNNKEL (reference sequence). The CDR3 here is CASSQRLAGGDSTDTQYF. As DNA, the CDR3 is TGTGCCAGCAGCCAACGACTAGCGGGGGGGGACTCCACAGATACGCAGTATTTT.

In its sample, this clonotype was seen a few times. The chain combines TRBV11-3 with TRBJ2-5, with TRBD1 matching over 10 bases. Germline V lookup: CDR1 SGHNT, CDR2 YENEEA. The CDR3 consists of 15 residues. After removal of 1 base from V and 4 bases from J, the junction contained 3 bases not matched to a gene. In DNA form, the CDR3 reads TGTGCCAGCAGCTTAGGACAGGGGGCCGGAGAGACCCAGTACTTC. Its translation is CASSLGQGAGETQYF.

This clonotype was picked up a small number of times. The chain is built from TRBV28 and TRBJ1-2, with D unresolved. Germline V gives CDR1 MDHEN, CDR2 SYDVKM. CDR3 size: 11 residues. The ends were cut back, 7 bases at V and 7 bases at J, with 10 bases in the middle. The CDR3 DNA reads as TGTGCCAGCACCTGGGTAGGTGGCTACACCTTC. It translates to CASTWVGGYTF.

Here the CDR3 reads CASTPGTKNTEAFF. The CDR3 coding sequence is TGTGCCAGCACACCGGGGACTAAGAACACTGAAGCTTTCTTT. The chain couples TRBV6-1 to TRBJ1-1, with D tentatively TRBD1 (5 bases). This CDR3 has 14 residues. The V end lost 7 bases, the J end lost 1 base, and 13 bases lay between the germline ends. Germline-derived CDR1 and CDR2 are MNHNS and SASEGT.

This sequence joins TRBV4-2 and TRBJ1-1; TRBD1 matches at 7 bases. Germline V lookup: CDR1 LGHNA, CDR2 YNFKEQ. CDR3 length: 15 amino acids. The trim removed 0 bases at V and 4 bases at J, leaving 5 bases unmatched. The CDR3, as DNA: TGTGCCAGCAGCCAAGAAGGCAGGGGGACCACTGAAGCTTTCTTT. Its translation is CASSQEGRGTTEAFF.

V is TRBV6-1 and J is TRBJ2-7, with TRBD2 as a possible D gene (6 bases). Per the germline V gene, CDR1 is MNHNS and CDR2 is SASEGT. Trimming cost V 5 bases and J 4 bases, with 15 bases left between them. The CDR3 sequence is 14 residues long. The chain's CDR3 is CASSPPREPYEQYF. In DNA, the CDR3 is TGTGCCAGCAGTCCCCCCCGGGAGCCTTACGAGCAGTACTTC.

In this sample, this clonotype turned up a few times. The chain is built from TRBV6-1 and TRBJ1-1, with TRBD1 matching over 8 bases. Germline values: CDR1 MNHNS, CDR2 SASEGT. The CDR3 consists of 15 residues. J lost 10 bases, V lost 2 bases, and 12 bases had no gene match. CDR3 sequence (DNA): TGTGCCAGCAGTGAAACAGGGGGACCGCGACGGGGAGCTTTCTTT. Residues: CASSETGGPRRGAFF.

This clonotype was counted only a few times. J is TRBJ1-1 and V is TRBV2; D is undetermined. CDR3 length: 11 amino acids. Trimming left V 8 bases short and J 7 bases short, with 11 bases between. The germline V gene has CDR1 SNHLY and CDR2 FYNNEI. CDR3: CASAPKSEAFF. Here the CDR3 DNA reads TGTGCCAGCGCCCCCAAAAGTGAAGCTTTCTTT. The full variable domain, its missing parts supplied by reference TRBV2 and TRBJ1-1, is EPEVTQTPSHQVTQMGQEVILRCVPISNHLYFYWYRQILGQKVEFLVSFYNNEISEKSEIFDDQFSVERPDGSNFTLKIRSTKLEDSAMYFCASAPKSEAFFGQGTRLTVV.

This sequence joins TRBV7-2 and TRBJ2-6, with D perhaps TRBD2 (6 bases). Germline assignment: CDR1 SGHTA and CDR2 FQGNSA. V was pared by 6 bases and J by 1 base, with 10 bases between. The CDR3 loop spans 15 amino acids. The CDR3 spells CASRFGGSGANVLTF. The CDR3 nucleotides are TGTGCCAGCAGATTCGGGGGATCTGGGGCCAACGTCCTGACTTTC.

This clonotype appeared many times. The rearrangement uses TRBV5-1 and TRBJ2-1, with TRBD2 matching over 14 bases. The germline CDR1 and CDR2 sequences are SGHRS and YFSETQ. The V and J ends lost 0 bases and 7 bases, in that order; junction bases with no gene match: 6. This CDR3 spans 17 amino acids. This CDR3 reads CASSLATSGGARNEQFF. CDR3 bases: TGCGCCAGCAGCTTGGCGACTAGCGGGGGGGCCCGGAATGAGCAGTTCTTC.

The rearrangement links TRBV6-2 or TRBV6-3 to TRBJ2-6, with D uncertain. This CDR3 has 14 residues. Trimming removed 5 bases at V and 4 bases at J, with 9 bases between. Germline V lookup: CDR1 MNHEY, CDR2 SVGEGT. The CDR3 loop reads CASSQNEGANVLTF. CDR3 nucleotides: TGTGCCAGCAGTCAAAATGAGGGGGCCAACGTCCTGACTTTC.

This clonotype was observed a handful of times. This sequence joins TRBV28 and TRBJ2-1, with a possible D match to TRBD1 (6 bases). Germline assignment: CDR1 MDHEN and CDR2 SYDVKM. The CDR3 totals 14 residues. The ends were cut back, 7 bases at V and 5 bases at J, with 15 bases in the middle. CDR3 in amino acids: CASTPWGQDNEQFF. In DNA form, the CDR3 reads TGTGCCAGCACCCCTTGGGGGCAAGACAATGAGCAGTTCTTC.

The V call is TRBV29-1, the J call TRBJ1-1; D uncertain. The CDR3 totals 14 residues. Trimming took off 5 bases at V and 1 base at J, with 14 bases between the two ends. Germline V gene lookup returns CDR1 SQVTM and CDR2 ANQGSEA. The CDR3 bases are TGCAGCGTTCTATTATACCCGGGGAACACTGAAGCTTTCTTT. This gives the protein CSVLLYPGNTEAFF.

The rearrangement uses TRBV30 and TRBJ2-1; 11 bases line up with TRBD1. The junction had 2 bases not matched to a gene; V was cut back by 3 bases and J by 4 bases. The V gene's germline CDR1 is GTSNPN and CDR2 SVGIG (reference sequence). This CDR3 is built from 14 residues. The CDR3 here is CAWRDRGLYNEQFF. The CDR3, as DNA: TGTGCCTGGAGGGACAGGGGGCTTTACAATGAGCAGTTCTTC.

In its sample, this clonotype was seen many times. This rearrangement joins TRBV5-1 to TRBJ2-1, with TRBD2 matching over 9 bases. Germline CDR1 and CDR2: SGHRS and YFSETQ. The junction had 24 bases not matched to a gene; V was cut back by 0 bases and J by 8 bases. This CDR3 region has 21 residues. Written as DNA, the CDR3 is TGCGCCAGCAGCTTGGGGGGGGCTAGCGGGATCCCCCCCCATGGGCGTGATGAGCAGTTCTTC. As protein: CASSLGGASGIPPHGRDEQFF.